The 16 T cell receptor beta chains below come from one sample, sequenced in a study of shared clonotypes between healthy human individuals (dated by TCRdb to the early 2020s). The method behind the library was the immunoSEQ multiplex PCR assay. Here the immuneACCESS table is served through TCRdb, limited to in-frame sequences with V and J called. Missing clones are a known gap in these copies; in checked studies unresolved V genes cover under half, and the rest lacks a known reason. The sample contains more than 900,000 clones, 75% to 85% of them found a single time. Clones ranked in the top ten supply roughly 0.61% of the sample. Sample: memory CD4+ T cells from PBMCs. Interpreted using the paper, the cell subset or site label stands for: CD45RA-negative fraction. These TCRs come from a man between 18 and 35 years old in good health. Some clones in this sample may be carry-over from other donors' samples.

The chain joins TRBV6-5 to TRBJ2-1; 8 positions match TRBD2. V lost 5 bases, J lost 6 bases, and 6 bases stayed unmatched. Germline V gene sequence: CDR1 MNHEY, CDR2 SVGAGI. The CDR3 runs to 14 residues. CDR3 protein: CASSQGLGGNEQFF. The CDR3 coding sequence is TGTGCCAGCAGTCAGGGACTAGGGGGCAATGAGCAGTTCTTC.

This clone has only one observation. This likely reflects a read error, since a far larger clone is one base away. The J gene is TRBJ1-4, the V gene TRBV30, with a tentative D call TRBD1 (5 bases). The V gene's germline CDR1 is GTSNPN and CDR2 SVGIG (reference sequence). Trimming took 1 base from V and 8 from J, leaving 17 bases between them. This CDR3 region has 15 residues. The DNA for the CDR3 is TGTGCCTGGAGTGCACTCAGGGCGAGGGGCGAAAAACTGTTTTTT. Protein: CAWSALRARGEKLFF.

V gene TRBV7-3 combines with J gene TRBJ2-3, with 10 bases that match TRBD2. The CDR3 length is 16 residues. With V trimmed by 2 bases and J by 4 bases, 6 bases remained unmatched. Per germline, CDR1 SGHTA and CDR2 FQGTGA. CDR3 coding DNA: TGTGCCAGCAGCTTAGGCGTAGCGGGAGGCGCAGATACGCAGTATTTT. Translating gives CASSLGVAGGADTQYF.

CDR3 sequence reads: CASSILARNPYEQYF. DNA for the CDR3: TGTGCCAGCAGTATCCTAGCGCGAAATCCCTACGAGCAGTACTTC. The V gene is TRBV27, the J gene TRBJ2-7; TRBD2 is a possible D gene (6 bases). The CDR3 consists of 15 residues. Between the trimmed V and J ends, which lost 5 bases and 2 bases, there was a span of 16 bases. The germline V gene has CDR1 MNHEY and CDR2 SMNVEV (reference sequence).

The sample holds one count of this clone. A single base separates this from a much larger clone, so it may be a read error. The chain recombines TRBV7-3 with TRBJ2-6; D call uncertain. Trimming cost V 6 bases and J 0 bases, with 6 bases left between them. This CDR3 is built from 14 residues. Germline V gives CDR1 SGHTA, CDR2 FQGTGA. The CDR3: CASRGNSGANVLTF. The CDR3 bases are TGTGCCAGCAGGGGGAACTCTGGGGCCAACGTCCTGACTTTC.

As for this clone: One base separates it from a far larger clone, so it is likely a read error. In the same sample, other DNA sequences code for this CDR3. The chain has TRBV6-5 and TRBJ2-7; TRBD2 is a possible D gene (6 bases). This CDR3 spans 13 amino acids. Germline V CDR1 and CDR2: MNHEY, SVGAGI. The CDR3 DNA follows: TGCGCCAGCAGCCTTGTGGGGGGCTACGAGCAGTACTTC. It is translated as CASSLVGGYEQYF.

This clone was counted many times. The V gene is TRBV28, the J gene TRBJ1-4; no reliable D call. The CDR3 is 14 amino acids. Trimming removed 6 bases at V and 3 bases at J, with 11 bases between. Per germline, CDR1 MDHEN and CDR2 SYDVKM. For the CDR3, the DNA is TGTGCCAGCAGACCCAGTCCGGCTAATGAAAAACTGTTTTTT. Translating it yields CASRPSPANEKLFF.

In this sample, this clone turned up a few times. This sequence joins TRBV2 and TRBJ2-1, with 7 bases aligning to TRBD2. CDR3 length: 12 amino acids. After removal of 5 bases from V and 9 bases from J, the junction contained 4 bases not matched to a gene. Germline values: CDR1 SNHLY, CDR2 FYNNEI. The CDR3 protein is CASSNRLAEQFF. The CDR3 nucleotides are TGTGCCAGCAGTAACAGACTAGCTGAGCAGTTCTTC.

This rearrangement joins TRBV9 to TRBJ1-4; TRBD1 matches 11 bases. The CDR3 length is 16 residues. J was trimmed by 8 bases and V by 4 bases; bases with no gene match: 10. Germline loops: CDR1 SGDLS, CDR2 YYNGEE. The chain's CDR3 is CASSPRDRGKGEKLFF. The CDR3 coding sequence is TGTGCCAGCAGCCCGAGGGACAGGGGGAAAGGAGAAAAACTGTTTTTT.

The chain uses TRBV2 and TRBJ2-7, with D hard to call. The germline V gene encodes CDR1 SNHLY and CDR2 FYNNEI. This CDR3 has 12 residues. V dropped 7 bases and J dropped 2 bases, with 9 bases sitting between them. Written as DNA, the CDR3 is TGTGCCAGCACCAGAACAGCCTACGAGCAGTACTTC. This gives the protein CASTRTAYEQYF.

As concerns this clone: A much larger clone sits a single nucleotide away, making a read error possible. The same CDR3 also results from other DNA sequences found in this sample. CDR3 protein: CASSLGRGYGYTF. For the CDR3, the DNA is TGTGCCAGCAGCTTAGGCAGGGGGTATGGCTACACCTTC. The rearrangement joins TRBV7-2 to TRBJ1-2; 7 bases fit TRBD1. CDR3 length equals 13 residues. Germline V gene data show CDR1 as SGHTA and CDR2 as FQGNSA. Germline trimming cut 1 base from V and 5 bases from J; bases unmatched to any gene: 1.

The rearrangement links TRBV7-2 to TRBJ2-3; the match to TRBD1 covers 10 bases. V dropped 6 bases and J dropped 10; count of bases not matched to a gene: 7. Germline CDR1 SGHTA, CDR2 FQGNSA. The CDR3 consists of 13 residues. CDR3 coding DNA: TGTGCCAGCAGAGGGACAGGGGCAGGATCGCAGTATTTT. Translation: CASRGTGAGSQYF.

Of note for this clone: One end of the junction varies from germline; a read error may be responsible. The V gene is TRBV18, the J gene TRBJ2-7; TRBD1 matches 10 bases. The germline CDR1 and CDR2 sequences are KGHSH and LQKENI. The CDR3 spans 15 residues. CDR3 in DNA: TGTGCCAGCTCACCCTGGGACAGGGGCTCCCACGAGCAGTACTTC. It is translated as CASSPWDRGSHEQYF.

This chain connects TRBV4-1 to TRBJ2-5, with 10 positions matching TRBD1. From germline, CDR1 is MGHRA and CDR2 YSYEKL. The trim removed 3 bases at V and 2 bases at J, leaving 18 bases unmatched. The CDR3 runs to 20 residues. The CDR3 nucleotides read TGCGCCAGCAGCCACCCGACAGGGGGCAAGGTTGGTTGGTTACAAGAGACCCAGTACTTC. This translates into CASSHPTGGKVGWLQETQYF.

Many counts were recorded for this clone. This CDR3 is also generated by other DNA sequences in the sample. The rearrangement joins TRBV5-1 to TRBJ1-1; D is undetermined. This CDR3 contains 14 residues. Trimming shortened V by 3 bases and J by 1 base, and 10 bases separated the two germline ends. Germline lookup yields CDR1 SGHRS and CDR2 YFSETQ. The CDR3 protein is CASSSRTANTEAFF. DNA of the CDR3: TGCGCCAGCAGCTCAAGGACCGCGAACACTGAAGCTTTCTTT.

V is TRBV7-6 and J is TRBJ2-1; D uncertain. The CDR3 loop spans 16 amino acids. V dropped 6 bases and J dropped 0 bases, with 15 bases sitting between them. In germline, CDR1 is SGHVS, CDR2 FNYEAQ. The CDR3 protein is CASSQTGSSSYNEQFF. DNA for the CDR3: TGTGCCAGCAGTCAAACCGGGTCTAGCTCCTACAATGAGCAGTTCTTC.